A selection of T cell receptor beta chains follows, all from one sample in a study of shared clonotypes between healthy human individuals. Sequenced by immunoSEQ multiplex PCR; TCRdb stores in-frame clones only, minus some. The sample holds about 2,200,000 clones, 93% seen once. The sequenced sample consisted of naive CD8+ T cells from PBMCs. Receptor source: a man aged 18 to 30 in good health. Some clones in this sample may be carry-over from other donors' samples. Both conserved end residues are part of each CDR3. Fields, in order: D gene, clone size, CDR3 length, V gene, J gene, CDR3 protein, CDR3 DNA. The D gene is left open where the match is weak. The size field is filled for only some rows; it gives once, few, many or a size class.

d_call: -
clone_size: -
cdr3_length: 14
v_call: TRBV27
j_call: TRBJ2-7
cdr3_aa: CASSSSTESYEQYF
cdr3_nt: -

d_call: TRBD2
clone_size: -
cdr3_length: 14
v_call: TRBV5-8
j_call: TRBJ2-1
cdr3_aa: CASRGGRTYNEQFF
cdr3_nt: TGTGCCAGCAGGGGGGGGAGGACCTACAATGAGCAGTTCTTC

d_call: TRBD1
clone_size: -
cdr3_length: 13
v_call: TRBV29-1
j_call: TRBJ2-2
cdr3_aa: CSADRLNTGELFF
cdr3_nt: TGCAGCGCGGACAGGTTGAACACCGGGGAGCTGTTTTTT

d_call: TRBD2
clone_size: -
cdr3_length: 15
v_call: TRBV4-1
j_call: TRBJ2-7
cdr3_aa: CASSQVSGRSDEQYF
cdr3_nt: TGCGCCAGCAGCCAAGTTAGCGGGAGGAGCGACGAGCAGTACTTC

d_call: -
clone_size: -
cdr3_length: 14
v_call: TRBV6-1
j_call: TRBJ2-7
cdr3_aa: CASNQIGPGYEQYF
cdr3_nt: TGTGCCAGCAATCAGATTGGACCGGGCTACGAGCAGTACTTC

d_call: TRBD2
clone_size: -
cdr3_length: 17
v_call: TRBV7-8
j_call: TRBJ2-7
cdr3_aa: CASSSPRTSGSYDEQYF
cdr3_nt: TGTGCCAGCAGCTCCCCTAGGACTAGCGGGAGTTACGACGAGCAGTACTTC

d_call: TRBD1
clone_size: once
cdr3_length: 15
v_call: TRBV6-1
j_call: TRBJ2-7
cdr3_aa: CASSESAGTGYEQYF
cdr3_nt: TGTGCCAGCAGTGAATCCGCCGGGACAGGGTACGAGCAGTACTTC

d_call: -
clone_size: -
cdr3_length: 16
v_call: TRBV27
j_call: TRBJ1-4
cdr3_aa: CASSSLNRVADEKLFF
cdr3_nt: TGTGCCAGCAGTTCTCTAAACAGGGTAGCTGATGAAAAACTGTTTTTT

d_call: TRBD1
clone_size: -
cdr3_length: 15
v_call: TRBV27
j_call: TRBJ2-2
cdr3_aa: CASSSRDRSTGELFF
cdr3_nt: TGTGCCAGCAGCTCCCGGGACAGAAGCACCGGGGAGCTGTTTTTT

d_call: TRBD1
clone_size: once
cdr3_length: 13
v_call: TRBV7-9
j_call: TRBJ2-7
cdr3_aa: CASSGTGVGEQYF
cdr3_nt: TGTGCCAGCAGTGGGACAGGGGTTGGCGAGCAGTACTTC

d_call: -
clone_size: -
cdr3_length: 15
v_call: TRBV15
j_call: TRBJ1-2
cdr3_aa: CATSREPGDYYGYTF
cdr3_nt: TGTGCCACCAGCAGAGAGCCGGGGGACTACTATGGCTACACCTTC

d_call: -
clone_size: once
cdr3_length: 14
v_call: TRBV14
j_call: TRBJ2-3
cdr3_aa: CASSLKAMADTQYF
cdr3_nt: TGTGCCAGCAGCCTCAAGGCCATGGCAGATACGCAGTATTTT

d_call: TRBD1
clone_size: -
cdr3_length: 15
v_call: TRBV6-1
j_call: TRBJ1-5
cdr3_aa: CASSEQGARLQPQHF
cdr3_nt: TGTGCCAGCAGTGAACAGGGGGCGAGGTTGCAGCCCCAGCATTTT

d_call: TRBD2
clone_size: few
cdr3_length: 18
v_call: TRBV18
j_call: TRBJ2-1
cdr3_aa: CASSPWASGEIINNEQFF
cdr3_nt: TGTGCCAGCTCACCGTGGGCTAGCGGGGAGATCATTAACAATGAGCAGTTCTTC

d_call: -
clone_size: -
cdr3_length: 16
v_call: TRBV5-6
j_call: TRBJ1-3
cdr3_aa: CASSLAGQGAGNTIYF
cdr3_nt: TGTGCCAGCAGCTTGGCAGGTCAGGGAGCTGGAAACACCATATATTTT

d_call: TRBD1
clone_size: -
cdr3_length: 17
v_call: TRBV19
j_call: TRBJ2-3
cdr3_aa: CASSIARTGFRTDTQYF
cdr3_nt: TGTGCCAGTAGTATTGCCCGGACAGGGTTTCGCACAGATACGCAGTATTTT

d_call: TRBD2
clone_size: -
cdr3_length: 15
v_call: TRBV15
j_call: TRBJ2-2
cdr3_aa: CATAGTSGRTGELFF
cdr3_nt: TGTGCCACCGCGGGGACTAGCGGGAGGACCGGGGAGCTGTTTTTT

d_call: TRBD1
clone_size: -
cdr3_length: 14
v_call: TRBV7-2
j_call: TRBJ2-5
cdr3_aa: CASSSREGAETQYF
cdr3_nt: TGTGCCAGCAGCTCCCGCGAGGGGGCCGAGACCCAGTACTTC

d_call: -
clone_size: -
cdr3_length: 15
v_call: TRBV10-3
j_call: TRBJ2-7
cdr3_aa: CAIRGRDSPSYEQYF
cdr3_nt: TGTGCCATCAGGGGGAGGGACAGTCCTTCCTACGAGCAGTACTTC

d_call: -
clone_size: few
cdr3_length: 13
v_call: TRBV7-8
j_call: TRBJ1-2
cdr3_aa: CASSHSNTYGYTF
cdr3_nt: TGTGCCAGCAGCCATAGCAACACCTATGGCTACACCTTC

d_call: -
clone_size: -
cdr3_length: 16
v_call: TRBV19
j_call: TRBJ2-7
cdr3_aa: CASSARRDGQTYEQYF
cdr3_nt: TGTGCCAGTAGTGCCCGCCGGGACGGACAAACCTACGAGCAGTACTTC

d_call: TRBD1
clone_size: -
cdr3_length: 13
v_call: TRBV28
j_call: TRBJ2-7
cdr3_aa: CASGTGISYEQYF
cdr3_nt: TGTGCCAGCGGGACAGGGATCTCCTACGAGCAGTACTTC

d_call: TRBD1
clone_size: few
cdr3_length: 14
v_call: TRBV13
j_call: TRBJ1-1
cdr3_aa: CASSYGQGNTEAFF
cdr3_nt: TGTGCCAGCAGTTACGGACAGGGGAACACTGAAGCTTTCTTT

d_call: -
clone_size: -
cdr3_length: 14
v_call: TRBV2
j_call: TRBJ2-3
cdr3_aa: CASEGTSRGDTQYF
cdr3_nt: TGTGCCAGCGAAGGGACCTCCCGGGGGGATACGCAGTATTTT

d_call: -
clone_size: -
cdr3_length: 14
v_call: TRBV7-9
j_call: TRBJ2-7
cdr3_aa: CASRPFTSTPEQYF
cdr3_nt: TGTGCCAGCCGCCCTTTTACTAGCACCCCCGAGCAGTACTTC

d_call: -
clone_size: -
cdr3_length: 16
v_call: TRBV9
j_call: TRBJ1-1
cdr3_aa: CASSVGGQNKNTEAFF
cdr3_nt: TGTGCCAGCAGCGTGGGGGGACAAAATAAGAACACTGAAGCTTTCTTT

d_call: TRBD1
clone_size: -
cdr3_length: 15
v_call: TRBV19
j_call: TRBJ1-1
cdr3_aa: CASSIARTGPPEAFF
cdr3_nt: TGTGCCAGTAGTATAGCCCGGACAGGGCCCCCTGAAGCTTTCTTT

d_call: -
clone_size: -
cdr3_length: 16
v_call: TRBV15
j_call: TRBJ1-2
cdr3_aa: CATSATDVTDIYGYTF
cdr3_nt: TGTGCCACCAGCGCTACCGATGTTACAGACATCTATGGCTACACCTTC

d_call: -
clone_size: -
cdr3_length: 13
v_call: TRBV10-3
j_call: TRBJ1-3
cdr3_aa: CATAAAVGDTIYF
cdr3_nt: TGTGCCACCGCAGCGGCGGTGGGGGACACCATATATTTT

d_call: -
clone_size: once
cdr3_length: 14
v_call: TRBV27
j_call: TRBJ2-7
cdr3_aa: CASSLIGGPDEQYF
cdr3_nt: TGTGCCAGCAGTTTGATTGGGGGGCCCGACGAGCAGTACTTC

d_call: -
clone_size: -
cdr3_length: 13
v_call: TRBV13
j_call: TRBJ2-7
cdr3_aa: CASSLGQADEQYF
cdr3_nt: TGTGCCAGCAGCTTAGGTCAAGCTGACGAGCAGTACTTC

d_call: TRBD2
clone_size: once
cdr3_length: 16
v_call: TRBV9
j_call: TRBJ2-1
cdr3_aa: CASSSQAGVSYNEQFF
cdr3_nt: TGTGCCAGCAGCAGCCAAGCGGGAGTATCCTACAATGAGCAGTTCTTC

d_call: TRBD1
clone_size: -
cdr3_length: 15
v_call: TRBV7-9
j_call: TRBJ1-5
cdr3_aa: CASSSGQGGNQPQHF
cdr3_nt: TGTGCCAGCAGCTCCGGACAGGGTGGCAATCAGCCCCAGCATTTT

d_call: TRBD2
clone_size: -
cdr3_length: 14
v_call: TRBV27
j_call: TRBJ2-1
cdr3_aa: CAVQSGRAYNEQFF
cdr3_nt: TGTGCCGTCCAGAGCGGGAGGGCCTATAATGAGCAGTTCTTC

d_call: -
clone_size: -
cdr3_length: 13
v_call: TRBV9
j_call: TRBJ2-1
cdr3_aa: CASSVGADNEQFF
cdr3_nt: TGTGCCAGCAGCGTAGGAGCGGACAATGAGCAGTTCTTC

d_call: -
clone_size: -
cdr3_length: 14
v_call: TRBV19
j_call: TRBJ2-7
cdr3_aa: CASSRGRGYYEQYF
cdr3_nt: TGTGCCAGTAGTAGAGGTCGGGGGTACTACGAGCAGTACTTC

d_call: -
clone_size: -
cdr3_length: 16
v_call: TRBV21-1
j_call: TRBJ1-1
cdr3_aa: CASSLTLHRINTEAFF
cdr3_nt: TGTGCCAGCTCTCTGACCCTACACAGGATAAACACTGAAGCTTTCTTT